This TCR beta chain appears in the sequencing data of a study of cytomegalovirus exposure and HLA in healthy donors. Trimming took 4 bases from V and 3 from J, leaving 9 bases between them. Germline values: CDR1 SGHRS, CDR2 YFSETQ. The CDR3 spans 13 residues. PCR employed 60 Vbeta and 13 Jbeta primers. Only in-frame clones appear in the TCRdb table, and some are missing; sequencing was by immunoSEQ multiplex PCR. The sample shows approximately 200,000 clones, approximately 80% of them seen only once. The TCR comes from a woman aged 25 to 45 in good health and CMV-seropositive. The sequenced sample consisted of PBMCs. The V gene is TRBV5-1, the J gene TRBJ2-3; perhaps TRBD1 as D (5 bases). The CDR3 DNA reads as TGCGCCAGCAGCACAGGTAGAACAGATACGCAGTATTTT. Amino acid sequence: CASSTGRTDTQYF.